This entry concerns a single T cell receptor beta chain. Assay: immunoSEQ multiplex PCR; the TCRdb copy retains only in-frame clones and omits some. The sample carries 350,000 to 450,000 clones, more than 85% recorded once. V gave up 2 bases and J gave up 5 bases; unmatched junction bases: 7. The CDR3 has 16 amino acids. From germline, CDR1 is SEHNR and CDR2 FQNEAQ (reference sequence). This entry comes from a study of blood T cell repertoires in COVID-19. At the level of the study: COVID-19 samples, acute and convalescent, were from the United States, Italy and Spain.

Everyone who took part was 18 to 89 years old, and they came from fewer than 25 US areas. Participant reports of clinical history set cohort assignment. Before they entered the study, exposed participants had met a COVID-19 case within 2 weeks. Input material: PBMCs or T cells enriched from blood (not recorded which). V and J are TRBV7-9 and TRBJ1-4, with 8 positions matching TRBD1. The clonotype comes from a woman in her 40s who had been exposed to COVID-19. CDR3 loop: CASSLIGQGANEKLFF. The DNA for the CDR3 is TGTGCCAGCAGCTTAATCGGCCAGGGGGCGAATGAAAAACTGTTTTTT.